The 19 T cell receptor beta chains given below trace back to one sample, sequenced in a study of T cell responses to AZD1222 COVID-19 vaccine (dated by TCRdb to about 2021). The sample's time point label is to be understood as: baseline before first vaccination. Libraries were built with the immunoSEQ multiplex PCR assay. Sourced from immuneACCESS, this table was stored by TCRdb with only in-frame sequences that have V and J called. A share of the clones is absent; for the studies checked, an unresolved V gene accounts for under half, and the remainder has no known explanation. Recorded for this sample are under 150,000 clones; about 89% of them occurred a single time. The ten largest clones add up to less than 30% of the sample. The sample consisted of peripheral blood, taken on day 0 of AZD1222 vaccination. These receptors all stem from an adult in good health.

This clone was detected only a few times. This rearrangement joins TRBV5-1 to TRBJ2-1; D perhaps matches TRBD2 (7 bases). Germline V CDR1 and CDR2: SGHRS, YFSETQ. The V end lost 2 bases, the J end lost 5 bases, and 17 bases lay between the germline ends. The CDR3 loop spans 16 amino acids. The CDR3 DNA is TGCGCCAGCAGCTTCGTTTTACAGGGAGGGCACAATGAGCAGTTCTTC. Residues: CASSFVLQGGHNEQFF. Filled out from reference TRBV5-1 and TRBJ2-1, the complete variable domain reads KAGVTQTPRYLIKTRGQQVTLSCSPISGHRSVSWYQQTPGQGLQFLFEYFSETQRNKGNFPGRFSGRQFSNSRSEMNVSTLELGDSALYLCASSFVLQGGHNEQFFGPGTRLTVL.

This clone was seen a single time. The rearrangement uses TRBV6-5 and TRBJ1-1; D is uncertain. With 0 bases removed from V and 3 bases from J, the gap between germline ends came to 11 bases. From germline, CDR1 is MNHEY and CDR2 SVGAGI. This CDR3 has 15 amino acids. CDR3 DNA: TGTGCCAGCAGTTACTCCCGTCCCTGGGACACTGAAGCTTTCTTT. This sequence encodes CASSYSRPWDTEAFF.

This chain connects TRBV12-3 or TRBV12-4 to TRBJ2-3; D is possibly TRBD1 (5 bases). V was pared by 10 bases and J by 0 bases, with 8 bases between. CDR3 length: 12 amino acids. CDR3: CATSGSTDTQYF. The CDR3 nucleotides read TGTGCCACGTCAGGGAGCACAGATACGCAGTATTTT.

This chain links TRBV2 with TRBJ2-7; no clear D. Germline CDR1 is SNHLY and CDR2 is FYNNEI. V was clipped by 8 bases and J by 5 bases, with 19 bases between them. The length of the CDR3 is 14 residues. The CDR3 here is CASHGPKDVDEQYF. CDR3 nucleotides: TGTGCCAGCCATGGACCTAAGGATGTTGACGAGCAGTACTTC.

The chain carries TRBV9 and TRBJ2-3; D unresolved. Per the germline V gene, CDR1 is SGDLS and CDR2 is YYNGEE. CDR3 length equals 12 residues. Trimming took 3 bases from V and 4 from J, leaving 6 bases between them. In DNA form, the CDR3 reads TGTGCCAGCAGCGATGGAGCAGATACGCAGTATTTT. Encoded protein: CASSDGADTQYF.

The rearrangement links TRBV7-2 to TRBJ1-4, with D unclear. Germline loops: CDR1 SGHTA, CDR2 FQGNSA. This CDR3 spans 15 amino acids. V lost 1 base and J lost 8, with 14 bases in between. CDR3 sequence reads: CASSLGPRGYEKLFF. For the CDR3, the DNA is TGTGCCAGCAGCTTAGGGCCCCGAGGGTACGAAAAACTGTTTTTT.

The V gene is TRBV2, the J gene TRBJ2-7; 10 bases match TRBD1. Germline trimming cut 6 bases from V and 6 bases from J; bases unmatched to any gene: 8. The CDR3 has 14 amino acids. Germline-derived CDR1 and CDR2 are SNHLY and FYNNEI. CDR3 DNA sequence: TGTGCCAGCAGCCTCGGGACAGGGGACGTCGAGCAGTACTTC. It translates to CASSLGTGDVEQYF.

In its sample, this clone was seen once. The chain combines TRBV24-1 with TRBJ1-6, with TRBD1 matching over 9 bases. Germline V gene sequence: CDR1 KGHDR, CDR2 SFDVKD. V was clipped by 8 bases and J by 11 bases; unmatched bases: 6. The CDR3 totals 13 residues. As DNA, the CDR3 is TGTGCCACCACCGGGACAGGGTTTACACCCCTCCACTTT. It specifies CATTGTGFTPLHF.

The rearrangement links TRBV6-5 to TRBJ1-6; D is ambiguous. Between the trimmed V and J ends, which lost 6 bases and 11 bases, there was a span of 20 bases. CDR1 MNHEY and CDR2 SVGAGI come from the germline V gene. The CDR3 is made up of 15 amino acids. CDR3 region: CASSNQVASQAPLHF. CDR3 sequence (DNA): TGTGCCAGCAGCAACCAGGTCGCCAGCCAGGCACCCCTCCACTTT.

J is TRBJ2-2 and V is TRBV7-2, with D possibly being TRBD2 (6 bases). V lost 4 bases and J lost 5, with 14 bases in between. CDR3 size: 15 residues. Germline V lookup: CDR1 SGHTA, CDR2 FQGNSA. CDR3 nucleotide sequence: TGTGCCAGCAGCTCGCCTTGGGAGGAGACCGGGGAGCTGTTTTTT. Translation: CASSSPWEETGELFF.

V is TRBV5-5 and J is TRBJ1-2; 8 positions agree with TRBD1. The CDR3 runs to 15 residues. CDR1 and CDR2 (germline): SGHKS, YYEKEE (reference sequence). Trimming removed 0 bases from V and 4 bases from J; junction bases left unmatched: 5. The CDR3 sequence is CASSLGTGPAYGYTF. In DNA form, the CDR3 reads TGTGCCAGCAGCTTGGGGACAGGGCCAGCCTATGGCTACACCTTC.

The rearrangement joins TRBV27 to TRBJ1-1, with 9 bases lining up with TRBD1. V gave up 4 bases and J gave up 11 bases; unmatched junction bases: 8. CDR1 MNHEY and CDR2 SMNVEV come from the germline V gene (reference sequence). The CDR3 totals 13 residues. This CDR3 is CASSSPLQGAAFF. The CDR3 DNA is TGTGCCAGCAGTTCCCCTTTACAGGGGGCGGCTTTCTTT.

The chain joins TRBV19 to TRBJ1-4, with no clear D. V lost 6 bases and J 8 bases, leaving 7 bases between the germline ends. The CDR3 loop spans 11 amino acids. Germline V CDR1 and CDR2: LNHDA, SQIVND (reference sequence). The CDR3 DNA follows: TGTGCCAGTAGCCCGGGGGAAAAACTGTTTTTT. Encoded protein: CASSPGEKLFF.

The gene calls are TRBV6-2 or TRBV6-3 and TRBJ2-1, with D perhaps matching TRBD1 (5 bases). Between the trimmed V and J ends, which lost 4 bases and 0 bases, there was a span of 13 bases. Germline V CDR1 and CDR2: MNHEY, SVGEGT. The CDR3 is made up of 16 amino acids. CDR3 loop: CASSSHRQGSYNEQFF. The CDR3 DNA follows: TGTGCCAGCAGTTCACACCGCCAGGGCTCCTACAATGAGCAGTTCTTC.

This clone appeared a single time. The rearrangement uses TRBV11-2 and TRBJ1-1, with D unclear. The CDR3 loop spans 13 amino acids. CDR1 SGHAT and CDR2 FQNNGV come from the germline V gene. Trimming pared 0 bases from V and 0 bases from J, leaving 2 bases between. CDR3 in DNA: TGTGCCAGCAGCTTAGACTTGAACACTGAAGCTTTCTTT. Its protein is CASSLDLNTEAFF.

This sequence joins TRBV11-2 and TRBJ1-6; D is unresolved. The length of the CDR3 is 13 residues. The V gene's germline CDR1 is SGHAT and CDR2 FQNNGV. Trimming cost V 3 bases and J 5 bases, with 5 bases left between them. For the CDR3, the DNA is TGTGCCAGCAGCTTGGGCAATAATTCACCCCTCCACTTT. It codes for CASSLGNNSPLHF.

The chain couples TRBV19 to TRBJ2-3; D may be TRBD1 (5 bases). The CDR3 loop spans 15 amino acids. Trimming stripped 6 bases from V and 5 bases from J, with 18 bases between. Germline lookup yields CDR1 LNHDA and CDR2 SQIVND (reference sequence). CDR3 residues: CASSVRGRGGDTQYF. DNA for the CDR3: TGTGCCAGTAGCGTAAGGGGCCGCGGCGGAGATACGCAGTATTTT.

This clone was found once. The chain uses TRBV5-8 and TRBJ2-1; the D gene is possibly TRBD2 (7 bases). The CDR3 is 16 amino acids. Between the trimmed V and J ends, which lost 0 bases and 4 bases, there was a span of 14 bases. From germline, CDR1 is SGHTS and CDR2 YDEGEE. CDR3 sequence reads: CASSLVKGGGYNEQFF. CDR3 nucleotide sequence: TGTGCCAGCAGCTTGGTGAAGGGGGGGGGTTACAATGAGCAGTTCTTC.

This sequence joins TRBV3-1 (or the pseudogene TRBV3-2) and TRBJ1-4; 7 bases align to TRBD1. This CDR3 region has 15 residues. The germline gives CDR1 LGHDT, CDR2 YNNKEL (reference sequence). Germline trimming cut 6 bases from V and 3 bases from J; bases unmatched to any gene: 7. CDR3 amino acids: CASRETGAANEKLFF. CDR3 nucleotide sequence: TGTGCCAGCAGGGAAACAGGGGCGGCTAATGAAAAACTGTTTTTT.